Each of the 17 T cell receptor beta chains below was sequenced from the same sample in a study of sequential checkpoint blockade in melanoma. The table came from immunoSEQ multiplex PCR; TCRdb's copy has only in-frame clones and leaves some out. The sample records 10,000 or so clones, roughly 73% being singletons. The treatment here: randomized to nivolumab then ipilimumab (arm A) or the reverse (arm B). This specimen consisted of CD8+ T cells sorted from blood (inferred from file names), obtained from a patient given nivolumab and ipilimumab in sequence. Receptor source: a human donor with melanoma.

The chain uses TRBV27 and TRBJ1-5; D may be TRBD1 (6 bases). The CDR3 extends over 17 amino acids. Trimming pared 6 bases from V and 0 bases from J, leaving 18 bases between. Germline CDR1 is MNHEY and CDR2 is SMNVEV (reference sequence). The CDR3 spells CASSPRAGANSNQPQHF. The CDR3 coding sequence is TGTGCCAGCAGCCCCCGGGCGGGGGCTAATAGCAATCAGCCCCAGCATTTT.

This CDR3 reads CAISVDSYEQYF. CDR3 bases: TGTGCCATCAGCGTTGACAGCTACGAGCAGTACTTC. The J gene is TRBJ2-7, the V gene TRBV10-3; possible D gene TRBD1, 5 bases. Trimming left V 6 bases short and J 3 bases short, with 9 bases between. Germline CDR1 and CDR2: ENHRY and SYGVKD. This CDR3 comprises 12 residues.

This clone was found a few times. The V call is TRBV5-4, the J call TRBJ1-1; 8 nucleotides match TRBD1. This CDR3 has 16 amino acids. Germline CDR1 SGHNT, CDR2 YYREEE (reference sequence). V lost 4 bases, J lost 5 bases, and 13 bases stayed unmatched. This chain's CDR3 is CASSEYLTGVGTEAFF. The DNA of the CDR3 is TGTGCCAGCAGCGAGTATTTGACAGGGGTTGGGACTGAAGCTTTCTTT.

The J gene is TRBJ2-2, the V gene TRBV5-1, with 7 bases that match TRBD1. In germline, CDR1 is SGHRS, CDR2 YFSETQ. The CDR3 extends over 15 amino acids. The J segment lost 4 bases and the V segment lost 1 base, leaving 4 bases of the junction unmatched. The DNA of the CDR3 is TGCGCCAGCAGCTTGTATGAGGGGGCCACCGGGGAGCTGTTTTTT. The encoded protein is CASSLYEGATGELFF.

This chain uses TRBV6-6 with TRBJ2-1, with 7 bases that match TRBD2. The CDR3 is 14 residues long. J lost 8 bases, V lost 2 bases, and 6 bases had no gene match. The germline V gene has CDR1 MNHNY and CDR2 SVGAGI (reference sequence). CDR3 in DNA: TGTGCCAGCAGTTACCAGACTAGCAGGGATGAGCAGTTCTTC. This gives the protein CASSYQTSRDEQFF.

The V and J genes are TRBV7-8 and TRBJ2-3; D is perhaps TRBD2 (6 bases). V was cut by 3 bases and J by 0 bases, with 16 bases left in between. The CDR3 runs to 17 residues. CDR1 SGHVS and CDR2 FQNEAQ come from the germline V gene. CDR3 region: CASSLPKEGGSTDTQYF. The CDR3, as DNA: TGTGCCAGCAGCTTGCCTAAGGAGGGTGGGAGCACAGATACGCAGTATTTT.

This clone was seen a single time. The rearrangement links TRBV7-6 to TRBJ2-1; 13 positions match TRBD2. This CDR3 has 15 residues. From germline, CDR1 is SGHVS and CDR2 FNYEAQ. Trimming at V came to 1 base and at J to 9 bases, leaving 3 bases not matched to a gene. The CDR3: CASSLDGTSGIEQFF. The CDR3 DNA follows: TGTGCCAGCAGCTTAGATGGGACTAGCGGGATTGAGCAGTTCTTC.

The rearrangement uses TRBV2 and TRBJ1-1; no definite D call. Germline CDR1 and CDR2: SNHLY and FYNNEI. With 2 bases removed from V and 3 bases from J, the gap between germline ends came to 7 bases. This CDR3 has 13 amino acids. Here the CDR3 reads CASSEWADTEAFF. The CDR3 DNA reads TGTGCCAGCAGTGAATGGGCAGACACTGAAGCTTTCTTT.

CDR3 in amino acids: CASSLGPGVVAYEQYF. DNA of the CDR3: TGTGCCAGCAGCTTAGGGCCGGGAGTGGTTGCCTACGAGCAGTACTTC. V and J are TRBV11-2 and TRBJ2-7; D may be TRBD2 (6 bases). The CDR3 spans 16 residues. Trimming pared 1 base from V and 2 bases from J, leaving 15 bases between. The V gene's germline CDR1 is SGHAT and CDR2 FQNNGV.

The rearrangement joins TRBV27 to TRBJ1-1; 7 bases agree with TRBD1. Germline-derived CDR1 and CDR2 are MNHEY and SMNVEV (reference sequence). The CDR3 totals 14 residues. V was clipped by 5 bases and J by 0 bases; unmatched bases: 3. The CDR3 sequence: CASSTGTVNTEAFF. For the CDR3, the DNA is TGTGCCAGCAGTACCGGGACAGTGAACACTGAAGCTTTCTTT.

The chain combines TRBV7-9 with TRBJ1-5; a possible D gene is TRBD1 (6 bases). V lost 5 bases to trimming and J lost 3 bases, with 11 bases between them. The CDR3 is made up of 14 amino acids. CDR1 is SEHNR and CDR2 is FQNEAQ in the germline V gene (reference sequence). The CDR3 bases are TGTGCCAGCAGCACTGGACAGAACAATCAGCCCCAGCATTTT. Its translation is CASSTGQNNQPQHF. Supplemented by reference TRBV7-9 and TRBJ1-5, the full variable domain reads DTGVSQNPRHKITKRGQNVTFRCDPISEHNRLYWYRQTLGQGPEFLTYFQNEAQLEKSRLLSDRFSAERPKGSFSTLEIQRTEQGDSAMYLCASSTGQNNQPQHFGDGTRLSIL.

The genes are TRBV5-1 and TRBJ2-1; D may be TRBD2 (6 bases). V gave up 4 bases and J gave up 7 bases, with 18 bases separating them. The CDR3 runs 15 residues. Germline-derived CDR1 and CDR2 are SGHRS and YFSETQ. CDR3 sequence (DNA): TGCGCCAGCAGCCTGACTAGAGGAACACAAAATGAGCAGTTCTTC. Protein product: CASSLTRGTQNEQFF.

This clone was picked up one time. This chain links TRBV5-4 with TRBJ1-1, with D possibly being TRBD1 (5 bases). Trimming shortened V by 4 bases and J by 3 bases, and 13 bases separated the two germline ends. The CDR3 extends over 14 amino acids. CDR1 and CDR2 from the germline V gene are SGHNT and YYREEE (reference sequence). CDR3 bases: TGTGCCAGCAGCCCCGGGGGGGAGGACACTGAAGCTTTCTTT. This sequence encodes CASSPGGEDTEAFF.

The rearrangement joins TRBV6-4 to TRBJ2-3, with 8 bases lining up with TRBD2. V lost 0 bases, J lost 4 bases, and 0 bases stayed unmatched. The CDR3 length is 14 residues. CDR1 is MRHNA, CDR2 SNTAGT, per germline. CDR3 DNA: TGTGCCAGCAGTGACTCCGGGGGGGCAGATACGCAGTATTTT. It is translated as CASSDSGGADTQYF.

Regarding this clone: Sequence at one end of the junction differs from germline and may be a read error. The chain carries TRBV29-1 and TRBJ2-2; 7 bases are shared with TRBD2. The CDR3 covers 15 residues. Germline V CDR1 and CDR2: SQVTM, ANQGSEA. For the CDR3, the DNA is TGCAGCGCCAGCGGGGTAAGGGGAAGGACCGAGGAGCTGTTTTTT. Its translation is CSASGVRGRTEELFF.

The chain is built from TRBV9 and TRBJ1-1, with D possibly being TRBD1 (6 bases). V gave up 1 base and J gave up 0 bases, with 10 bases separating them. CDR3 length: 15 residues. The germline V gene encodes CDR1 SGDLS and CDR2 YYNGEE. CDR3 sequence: CASSVTGSMNTEAFF. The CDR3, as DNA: TGTGCCAGCAGCGTAACAGGGTCCATGAACACTGAAGCTTTCTTT. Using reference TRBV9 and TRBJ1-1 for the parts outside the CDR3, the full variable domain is DSGVTQTPKHLITATGQRVTLRCSPRSGDLSVYWYQQSLDQGLQFLIQYYNGEERAKGNILERFSAQQFPDLHSELNLSSLELGDSALYFCASSVTGSMNTEAFFGQGTRLTVV.

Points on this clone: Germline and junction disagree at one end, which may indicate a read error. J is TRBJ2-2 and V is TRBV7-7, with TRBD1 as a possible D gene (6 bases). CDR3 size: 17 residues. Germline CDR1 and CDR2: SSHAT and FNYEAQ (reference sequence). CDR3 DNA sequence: TGTGCTAGCAGCTTAGGCTACTCAGGGGAAAGCACCGGGGAGCTGTTTTTT. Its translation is CASSLGYSGESTGELFF.